This TCR beta chain was found in a study of STAT5B mutations in CD4+ large granular lymphocyte leukemia (dated 2022 in TCRdb). Study-wide context: Among healthy controls, the CDR3 'QG' motif was associated with a particular HLA allele. The study compared the TCRbeta repertoires of patients with CD4+ T-cell large granular lymphocyte leukemia against the TCRbeta repertoires of healthy blood donors. Flow cytometry on FACSCanto II or FACSVerse confirmed that purified fractions exceeded 95% purity among lymphocytes. Points the paper makes about the study in general: CD4-sorted patient repertoires appeared more clonal than healthy CD4+ repertoires, and this difference persisted after removing the putative leukemic clones. Main leukemic clonotypes were private to each patient, although roughly 26% of the main leukemic clonotypes were found at low frequency in the non-leukemic repertoires of other patients. TRBV06-family usage was enriched among the top patient clones (8/27) compared with healthy controls (2/35). The data were not HLA-matched, and the higher clonality in CD4+ T-LGLL than in CD8+ T-LGLL could be due to the relatively small sample size.

This clone was seen a few times. This clone's antigen is unknown. No base qualities exist here, and no much larger clone lies one base off it. V gives up 1 base and J gives up 1 base, and the segment between their germline ends measures 8 bases. CDR1 and CDR2 are read off the germline V gene as SGHAT and FQNNGV. The CDR3 has 14 amino acids, counting the end cysteine and phenylalanine. Only CDR3 DNA is held: 42 bases, read in frame from base 1. The immunoSEQ assay at survey resolution was applied to genomic DNA for sequencing of TCRbeta rearrangements. Per the authors' processing: In the TCR sequencing data, the smallest productive clonotype frequency that could be detected was 2.59 x 10-5. Only productive TCRbeta rearrangements, meaning sequences that were complete and in-frame, were kept for the analyses. The clonality of each sample was calculated as Simpson clonality in the immunoSEQ Analyzer version 3.0. Clones were binned by frequency as very rare, small, medium, large (1-20%) or hyperexpanded (>20%). Generation probabilities were estimated with OLGA 1.2.3, V-gene circos plots were made with VDJtools, specificities were searched in VDJdb, and CDR3 motifs were identified with GLIPH. TCRdb's version of the immuneACCESS table is confined to in-frame rearrangements and falls short of the full clone set. An unresolved V gene accounts for under half of the shortfall where checked; the remainder is of unknown origin. V, J and clone size are taken as reported in that table, and D and trimming were inferred from the DNA itself. In all, the sample holds nearly 35,000 clones, and 65% to 80% of those were seen once. The ten largest clones add up to 2% to 3% of the sample.

The healthy control group was made up of roughly 34 blood donors, and the Finnish Red Cross blood service supplied their buffy coats. All TCR-sequenced material derived from peripheral blood: patient blood samples and healthy donor buffy coats. Ficoll-Hypaque gradient centrifugation was used to isolate peripheral blood mononuclear cells. For the healthy controls, CD4+ cells were obtained from buffy coats by magnetic purification. The Gentra Puregene Cell and Tissue kit was used to extract genomic DNA, and a Qubit 2.0 fluorometer was used to measure the amount of genomic DNA. The rearranged segments are TRBV11-2 and TRBJ2-7; the best D guess is TRBD1, with 5 bases matching. The sequencing sample was made of CD4+ T cells from blood buffy coats. This clonotype was obtained from a human donor in good health. The sequenced DNA is TGTGCCAGCAGCTTAGTGGGGCCATCCTACGAGCAGTACTTC. It is translated as CASSLVGPSYEQYF.